This T cell receptor beta chain was obtained from a study of glioma-infiltrating T cells. The overall study: About 1 million peripheral T cells were targeted at roughly 4.5- to 11-fold coverage. Study-level results: Only very few CDR3 sequences appeared in both tissue and blood. Gliomas, especially low-grade, showed above-expected tissue-blood divergence; non-neoplastic patients showed below. Patients with low tissue-blood divergence carried a signature set of shared blood CDR3 motifs.

Amplification of TCR alpha and beta CDR3 regions from RNA used iRepertoire nested multiplex PCR. TCRdb re-called the multiplex PCR reads with MiXCR, one entry per CDR3 protein. The data show more than 300,000 distinct CDR3 sequences, 41% seen once. Of note for this clonotype: Its antigen is not identified. The junction does not match germline at one end; this may be a read error.

Germline lookup yields CDR1 MNHEY and CDR2 SMNVEV (reference sequence). The CDR3 contains 15 residues. The clonotype originates from a human donor with low-grade glioma or glioblastoma, undergoing nonglioma brain surgery, or in good health (not recorded which). Sequencing was done on a sample of glioma tissue, nonneoplastic brain tissue, or PBMCs (not recorded which). The chain links TRBV27 to TRBJ1-4; 7 nucleotides line up with TRBD1. In DNA, the CDR3 is TGTGCCAGCAGTTTATCAGGGGGCTGGGATGAAAAACTGCTTTTT. It encodes CASSLSGGWDEKLLF. Full variable domain (missing parts from reference TRBV27 and TRBJ1-4): EAQVTQNPRYLITVTGKKLTVTCSQNMNHEYMSWYRQDPGLGLRQIYYSMNVEVTDKGDVPEGYKVSRKEKRNFPLILESPSPNQTSLYFCASSLSGGWDEKLLFGSGTQLSVL.